The clone carrying this T cell receptor (beta chain) occurred once. As yet, its antigen is unknown. The same CDR3 arises from other DNA sequences in this sample as well. The CDR3 covers 13 residues. The germline gives CDR1 MNHEY, CDR2 SMNVEV (reference sequence). V was cut by 3 bases and J by 5 bases, with 10 bases left in between. This sample is part of a study of shared clonotypes between healthy human individuals. General study results and limits: In contrast to clonotypes shared by all four donors, non-shared clonotypes had lower generation probabilities.

Sorted-subset replicate PCRs used roughly 210 ng of genomic DNA. This amount corresponded to some 32,000 T cell genomes. Repertoires were generated with immunoSEQ multiplex PCR, while TCRdb's copy carries only in-frame clones and drops some. The top ten hold less than 2% of the sample, which has around 1,900,000 clones, roughly 95% seen once. The naive CD8 population came from CD45RO-negative cells selected for CCR7, without terminally differentiated effector memory CD45RA+ cells. The chain joins TRBV27 to TRBJ1-1, with D unclear. The sequence was obtained from a man aged 18-30 years in good health. Some clones in this sample may be carry-over from other donors' samples. The sequencing sample was made of naive CD8+ T cells from PBMCs. DNA for the CDR3: TGTGCCAGCAGTTTCGGGGTGTCGACTGAAGCTTTCTTT. Amino acid sequence: CASSFGVSTEAFF.